Listed below are T cell receptor beta chains from one sample, sequenced in a study of beta chain features in type 1 diabetes. Method: immunoSEQ multiplex PCR; TCRdb's copy keeps in-frame clones and lacks some. The sample yields just over 600,000 clones, roughly a sixth seen once. Sequenced sample: naive CD4+ T cells from blood. These receptors all stem from a man between 18 and 35 years old in good health. Each CDR3 is given with its conserved first and last residue. The D gene is left open where the match is weak. A clone size is listed for some rows: how often the clone was seen (once, few, many), or a class if it is expanded.

>NA|TRBJ2-2|TRBV1|few
CTSSQYTSGRSGTGELFF
TGCACCAGCAGCCAATACACTAGCGGGAGGTCTGGCACCGGGGAGCTGTTTTTT
>NA|TRBJ1-5|TRBV6-6|NA
CASSITAQGGQPQHF
TGTGCCAGCAGTATCACCGCACAGGGCGGCCAGCCCCAGCATTTT
>NA|TRBJ1-5|TRBV7-8|few
CASSSRTADQPQHF
TGTGCCAGCAGCTCCAGGACAGCGGATCAGCCCCAGCATTTT
>NA|TRBJ2-5|TRBV18|few
CASSPPVTDYQETQYF
TGTGCCAGCTCACCACCGGTTACAGACTACCAAGAGACCCAGTACTTC
>TRBD2|TRBJ2-1|TRBV7-2|NA
CASSLAAGGPKEQFF
TGTGCCAGCAGCTTAGCAGCGGGAGGGCCAAAGGAGCAGTTCTTC
>NA|TRBJ2-7|TRBV13|few
CASSGRGEQYF
TGTGCCAGCAGCGGGCGTGGGGAGCAGTACTTC
>NA|TRBJ1-4|TRBV5-6|NA
CASSAQGATNEKLFF
TGTGCCAGCAGCGCTCAGGGTGCAACTAATGAAAAACTGTTTTTT
>TRBD1|TRBJ2-5|TRBV30|few
CAWSVQSRSGGRYF
TGTGCCTGGAGTGTACAAAGCAGGTCAGGGGGTCGGTACTTC
>TRBD2|TRBJ2-7|TRBV27|NA
CASRSLAGVSYDF
TGTGCCAGCAGGTCACTAGCGGGAGTCTCCTACGACTTC
>TRBD1|TRBJ1-4|TRBV18|NA
CASSIGRGRINEKLFF
TGTGCCAGCTCAATTGGCAGGGGGCGTATAAATGAAAAACTGTTTTTT
>TRBD2|TRBJ2-2|TRBV15|NA
CATSPSGLAGYTGELFF
TGTGCCACCAGCCCCTCCGGGCTAGCGGGTTACACCGGGGAGCTGTTTTTT
>TRBD2|TRBJ2-7|TRBV2|few
CASSDTGGISYEQYF
TGTGCCAGCAGTGATACGGGGGGGATCTCCTACGAGCAGTACTTC
>TRBD1|TRBJ2-5|TRBV28|NA
CASSTGGETQYF
TGTGCCAGCAGTACAGGGGGAGAGACCCAGTACTTC
>TRBD2|TRBJ2-7|TRBV6-1|NA
CASTMTSGGYEQYF
TGTGCCAGCACCATGACTAGCGGGGGTTACGAGCAGTACTTC
>TRBD1|TRBJ2-7|TRBV6-5|NA
CASSYSRGPYEQYF
TGTGCCAGCAGTTACTCCAGGGGGCCCTACGAGCAGTACTTC
>NA|TRBJ2-5|TRBV19|NA
CASRRSPPAETQYF
TGTGCCTCTCGAAGGAGTCCTCCCGCGGAGACCCAGTACTTC
>NA|TRBJ1-1|TRBV4-1|NA
CASSGLGRKNTEAFF
TGCGCCAGCAGCGGTTTAGGGAGGAAAAACACTGAAGCTTTCTTT
>NA|TRBJ2-5|TRBV5-6|few
CASSRRDGQETQYF
TGTGCCAGCAGCCGCCGGGACGGACAAGAGACCCAGTACTTC
>TRBD1|TRBJ1-2|TRBV7-2|few
CASSLRDRETYGYTF
TGTGCCAGCAGCCTAAGGGACAGAGAGACCTATGGCTACACCTTC
>TRBD1|TRBJ1-5|TRBV4-3|NA
CASSQSTGGGQPQHF
TGCGCCAGCAGCCAAAGTACAGGGGGCGGGCAGCCCCAGCATTTT
>NA|TRBJ1-2|TRBV9|NA
CASSVVPLANYGYTF
TGTGCCAGCAGCGTAGTTCCCCTAGCTAACTATGGCTACACCTTC
>NA|TRBJ1-1|TRBV7-2|few
CASSLAAGWVAEAFF
TGTGCCAGCAGCTTAGCGGCAGGGTGGGTGGCTGAAGCTTTCTTT
>NA|TRBJ2-7|TRBV10-3|NA
CAISNRSAYEQYF
TGTGCCATCAGTAACAGGTCCGCCTACGAGCAGTACTTC
>TRBD1|TRBJ2-3|TRBV7-3|few
CASSRGTGLRTDTQYF
TGTGCCAGCAGCAGGGGGACAGGGCTGCGGACAGATACGCAGTATTTT